The 4 T cell receptor beta chains given below trace back to one sample, sequenced in a study of blood T cell repertoires in COVID-19. Profiled with immunoSEQ multiplex PCR; TCRdb holds only in-frame clones, not every one. The data show roughly 250,000 clones, roughly 91% seen once. The sample comprised PBMCs or T cells enriched from blood (not recorded which). Receptors were obtained from a man in his forties or fifties who had recovered from COVID-19.

V is TRBV5-1 and J is TRBJ2-1; TRBD2 matches 9 bases. The germline V gene has CDR1 SGHRS and CDR2 YFSETQ. The CDR3 loop spans 16 amino acids. J lost 3 bases, V lost 4 bases, and 8 bases had no gene match. The CDR3 spells CASSKVAGAGYNEQFF. In DNA, the CDR3 is TGCGCCAGCAGCAAGGTAGCGGGAGCCGGCTACAATGAGCAGTTCTTC.

The chain joins TRBV7-3 to TRBJ1-1; the D gene is possibly TRBD1 (5 bases). From germline, CDR1 is SGHTA and CDR2 FQGTGA. V gave up 2 bases and J gave up 1 base, with 5 bases separating them. The CDR3 contains 13 residues. CDR3 residues: CASSLDRNTEAFF. The CDR3 region has the DNA TGTGCCAGCAGCTTAGACAGGAACACTGAAGCTTTCTTT.

This rearrangement joins TRBV2 to TRBJ2-3; D is undetermined. The CDR3 covers 12 residues. Germline V lookup: CDR1 SNHLY, CDR2 FYNNEI. V was pared by 7 bases and J by 2 bases, with 7 bases between. DNA for the CDR3: TGTGCCAGCAAAAGCATCACAGATACGCAGTATTTT. Amino acid sequence: CASKSITDTQYF.

The chain links TRBV5-6 to TRBJ2-7, with 7 bases matching TRBD2. V shed 2 bases, J shed 4 bases, and the junction held 9 bases outside the gene matches. CDR1 SGHDT and CDR2 YYEEEE come from the germline V gene. The CDR3 length is 15 residues. The DNA of the CDR3 is TGTGCCAGCAGCTTAGGAGGGACTATAGGTTACGAGCAGTACTTC. Protein: CASSLGGTIGYEQYF.